This T cell receptor beta chain was recovered during a study of cytomegalovirus exposure and HLA in healthy donors. Study-level background: There were approximately 80 million unique TCRs (from HLA-typed donors) in an early data release. Whole-study results and caveats: The study labeled 150 or so TCR beta chains cytomegalovirus-associated.

A remark on this clone: Antigen: not known.

PCR was performed using 60 Vbeta and 13 Jbeta primers. Profiled with immunoSEQ multiplex PCR; TCRdb holds only in-frame clones, not every one. The repertoire includes under 110,000 clones, more than 65% of them detected once, and roughly 0.79% sits in the top ten. Germline lookup yields CDR1 SQVTM and CDR2 ANQGSEA. The CDR3 length is 13 residues. Deletions cut 3 bases from V and 4 bases from J, with 12 bases between. The rearrangement joins TRBV29-1 to TRBJ1-2; D unresolved. Input material: PBMCs. The TCR sequence derives from a boy between 10 and 17 years old in good health and CMV-seronegative. The CDR3 protein is CSVERADFYGYTF. CDR3 in DNA: TGCAGCGTTGAGCGGGCGGACTTCTATGGCTACACCTTC.